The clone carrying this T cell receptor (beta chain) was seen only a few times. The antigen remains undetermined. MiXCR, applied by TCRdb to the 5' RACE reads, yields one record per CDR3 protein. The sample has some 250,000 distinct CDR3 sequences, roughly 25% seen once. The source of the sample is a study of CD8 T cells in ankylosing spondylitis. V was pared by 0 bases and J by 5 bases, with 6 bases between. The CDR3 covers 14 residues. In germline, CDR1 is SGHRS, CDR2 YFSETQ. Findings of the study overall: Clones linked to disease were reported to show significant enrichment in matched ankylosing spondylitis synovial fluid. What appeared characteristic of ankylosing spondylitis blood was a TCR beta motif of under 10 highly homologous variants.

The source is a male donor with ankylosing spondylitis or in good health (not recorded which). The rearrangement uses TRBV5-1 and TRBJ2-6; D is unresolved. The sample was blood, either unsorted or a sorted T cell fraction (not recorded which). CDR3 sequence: CASSLAGRANVLTF. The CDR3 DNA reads TGCGCCAGCAGCTTGGCCGGAAGGGCCAACGTCCTGACTTTC.